The 6 T cell receptor beta chains below were found in one sample sequenced in a study of shared clonotypes between healthy human individuals. This table comes from immunoSEQ multiplex PCR, and its TCRdb copy is limited to in-frame clones, with some not included. The sample includes 650,000 to 800,000 clones, 72% of them seen just once. The specimen sequenced was memory CD4+ T cells sorted from blood. The subset denotes: CD45RA-negative fraction. The receptors shown here come from a woman in her twenties or thirties in good health.

The rearrangement joins TRBV28 to TRBJ1-1; tentative D call: TRBD1 (6 bases). CDR1 is MDHEN, CDR2 SYDVKM, per germline. The CDR3 sequence is 14 residues long. With 5 bases removed from V and 5 bases from J, the gap between germline ends came to 15 bases. CDR3 nucleotides: TGTGCCAGCAGTCCCAACAGGGATGGAACTGAAGCTTTCTTT. It encodes CASSPNRDGTEAFF.

V and J are TRBV10-3 and TRBJ2-7; 7 bases agree with TRBD1. Germline CDR1 reads ENHRY; CDR2 reads SYGVKD. CDR3 length: 11 residues. J gave up 9 bases and V 9 bases, and 8 bases lay outside the gene matches. CDR3 in amino acids: CAIEGQLGQYF. The CDR3 DNA reads TGTGCCATAGAGGGACAGTTGGGGCAGTACTTC.

The J gene is TRBJ2-1, the V gene TRBV7-9; D may be TRBD1 (5 bases). Trimming stripped 2 bases from V and 8 bases from J, with 22 bases between. The CDR3 totals 17 residues. Looked up from germline, CDR1 is SEHNR and CDR2 is FQNEAQ (reference sequence). The CDR3 nucleotides are TGTGCCAGCAGCTTAAGGCCCCAGGCAGGGTCGAAGTATGAGCAGTTCTTC. It is translated as CASSLRPQAGSKYEQFF. The variable domain in full, completed from reference TRBV7-9 and TRBJ2-1, reads DTGVSQNPRHKITKRGQNVTFRCDPISEHNRLYWYRQTLGQGPEFLTYFQNEAQLEKSRLLSDRFSAERPKGSFSTLEIQRTEQGDSAMYLCASSLRPQAGSKYEQFFGPGTRLTVL.

The chain joins TRBV6-1 to TRBJ2-1, with 9 bases aligning to TRBD2. Losses at the gene ends were 4 bases for V and 8 bases for J; bases not matched to a gene: 6. The CDR3 totals 14 residues. Germline CDR1 is MNHNS and CDR2 is SASEGT. The CDR3 DNA reads as TGTGCCAGCAGTGGGGCGGGAGGGAGAGATGAGCAGTTCTTC. This translates into CASSGAGGRDEQFF.

V usage is TRBV19 and J usage is TRBJ1-5; 8 nucleotides line up with TRBD1. In germline, CDR1 is LNHDA, CDR2 SQIVND (reference sequence). The CDR3 has 17 residues. V trimming: 2 bases; J trimming: 0 bases; junction bases outside the gene matches: 6. This CDR3 reads CASSIRGQAYSNQPQHF. CDR3 bases: TGTGCCAGTAGTATAAGGGGACAGGCCTATAGCAATCAGCCCCAGCATTTT.

The gene calls are TRBV19 and TRBJ2-1, with 8 bases fitting TRBD2. Trimming removed 6 bases from V and 6 bases from J; junction bases left unmatched: 7. The germline V gene encodes CDR1 LNHDA and CDR2 SQIVND (reference sequence). This CDR3 is 14 amino acids long. This CDR3 reads CASSGLASINEQFF. CDR3 coding DNA: TGTGCCAGTAGCGGACTAGCAAGTATCAATGAGCAGTTCTTC. The entire variable domain, with the rest obtained from reference TRBV19 and TRBJ2-1, is as follows: DGGITQSPKYLFRKEGQNVTLSCEQNLNHDAMYWYRQDPGQGLRLIYYSQIVNDFQKGDIAEGYSVSREKKESFPLTVTSAQKNPTAFYLCASSGLASINEQFFGPGTRLTVL.